The rows below give T cell receptor beta chains drawn from one sample of a study of T cell responses to AZD1222 COVID-19 vaccine. Assay: immunoSEQ multiplex PCR; the TCRdb copy retains only in-frame clones and omits some. The sample includes about 150,000 clones, roughly nine tenths of them seen just once. The material sequenced was peripheral blood, taken 28 days after the second AZD1222 dose. These receptors all stem from an adult who received the AZD1222 COVID-19 vaccine. The conserved cysteine and the conserved F or W are not part of the CDR3 here. Fields, in order: D gene, J gene, clone size, V gene, CDR3 protein. D genes are given only for firm matches. Clone size is given for some rows only: seen once, a few or many times, or a class if the clone is expanded.

D: NA
J: TRBJ1-1
size: NA
V: TRBV19
CDR3: ASSIKMNTEAF

D: TRBD1
J: TRBJ1-2
size: NA
V: TRBV15
CDR3: ATSPRSLGQGDYGYT

D: NA
J: TRBJ2-1
size: NA
V: TRBV11-1
CDR3: ASSFILSHTYNEQF

D: NA
J: TRBJ2-5
size: NA
V: TRBV14
CDR3: ASSQGWGPTQETQY

D: NA
J: TRBJ2-3
size: NA
V: TRBV15
CDR3: ATSREGHITDTQY

D: NA
J: TRBJ2-7
size: few
V: TRBV28
CDR3: ASSSFTAALYEQY

D: NA
J: TRBJ2-7
size: NA
V: TRBV19
CDR3: ASSIGAMSSYEQY

D: NA
J: TRBJ2-7
size: once
V: TRBV5-5
CDR3: ASSLSLGESYEQY

D: NA
J: TRBJ2-2
size: NA
V: TRBV5-1
CDR3: ASRGGRDTGELF

D: TRBD1
J: TRBJ2-3
size: once
V: TRBV5-5
CDR3: ASSLGGTGVADTQY

D: TRBD1
J: TRBJ1-5
size: NA
V: TRBV28
CDR3: ASSTRQGWIWPQH

D: TRBD1
J: TRBJ1-1
size: NA
V: TRBV15
CDR3: ATSRDLDRGPTEAF